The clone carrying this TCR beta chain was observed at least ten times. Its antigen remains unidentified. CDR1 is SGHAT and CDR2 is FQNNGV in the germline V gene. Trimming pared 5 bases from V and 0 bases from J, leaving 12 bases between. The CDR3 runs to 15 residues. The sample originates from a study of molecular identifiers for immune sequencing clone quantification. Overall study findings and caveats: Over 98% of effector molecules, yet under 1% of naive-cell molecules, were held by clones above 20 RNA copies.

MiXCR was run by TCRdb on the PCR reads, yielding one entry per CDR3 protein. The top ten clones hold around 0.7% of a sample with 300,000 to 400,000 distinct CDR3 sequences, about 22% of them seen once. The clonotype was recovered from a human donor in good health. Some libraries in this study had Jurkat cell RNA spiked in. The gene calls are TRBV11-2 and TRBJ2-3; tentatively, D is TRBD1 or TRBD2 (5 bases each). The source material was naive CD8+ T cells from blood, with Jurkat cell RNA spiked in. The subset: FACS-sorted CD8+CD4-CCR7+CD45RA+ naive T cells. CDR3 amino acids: CASSPGTRSTDTQYF. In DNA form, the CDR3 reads TGTGCCAGCAGCCCCGGGACGAGAAGCACAGATACGCAGTATTTT.